This TCR beta chain emerged from a study of glioma-infiltrating T cells. V was shortened by 6 bases and J by 2 bases, with 20 bases between the two germline ends. This CDR3 comprises 16 residues. CDR1 and CDR2 from the germline V gene are DFQATT and SNEGSKA (reference sequence). The iRepertoire nested amplicon-rescue multiplex PCR amplified TCR alpha and beta CDR3s from RNA. TCRdb fed the multiplex PCR reads into MiXCR, producing one record per CDR3 protein. Found here are a few hundred thousand distinct CDR3 sequences, about 40% of them singletons; the top ten hold more than 10%. The V call is TRBV20-1, the J call TRBJ2-1; the D gene is possibly TRBD2 (6 bases). Sequencing input: glioma tissue, nonneoplastic brain tissue, or PBMCs (not recorded which). The receptor was isolated from a human donor with low-grade glioma or glioblastoma, undergoing nonglioma brain surgery, or in good health (not recorded which). The CDR3 DNA sequence: TGCAGTGCCCACTCCTCCCGGGACTGGCCCTACAATGAGCAGTTCTTC. Translation gives CSAHSSRDWPYNEQFF.